This is a list of T cell receptor beta chains from one sample in a study of immune characterization of retroperitoneal liposarcoma. TCRdb processed the PCR reads anew with MiXCR; each CDR3 protein has one entry. Of 8,000 to 11,000 distinct CDR3 sequences listed, roughly 26% were seen once; the top ten hold 8.5%. The sequencing input was tumor tissue. These receptor sequences come from a female donor with retroperitoneal liposarcoma. CDR3s include the opening cysteine and the closing phenylalanine or tryptophan. Fields, in order: CDR3 length, J gene, D gene, V gene, clone size, CDR3 protein, CDR3 DNA. The D gene is left open where the match is weak. Size values are once, few and many counts, or a class for expanded clones, and some rows have none.

len: 15; j_gene: TRBJ2-3; d_gene: TRBD2; v_gene: TRBV27; abundance: once; CDR3aa: CASNLAGGSADTQYF; CDR3nt: TGTGCCAGCAACCTCGCGGGGGGGAGCGCAGATACGCAGTATTTT
len: 18; j_gene: TRBJ2-2; d_gene: TRBD2; v_gene: TRBV4-3; abundance: NA; CDR3aa: CASSHRPPGLANTGELFF; CDR3nt: TGCGCCAGCAGCCACAGACCGCCGGGACTAGCTAACACCGGGGAGCTGTTTTTT
len: 14; j_gene: TRBJ1-1; d_gene: NA; v_gene: TRBV7-2; abundance: few; CDR3aa: CASSLGGPSTEAFF; CDR3nt: TGTGCCAGCAGCTTAGGGGGCCCCAGCACTGAAGCTTTCTTT
len: 13; j_gene: TRBJ2-1; d_gene: TRBD1; v_gene: TRBV27; abundance: medium-sized; CDR3aa: CASRTGATNEQFF; CDR3nt: TGTGCCAGCAGAACAGGGGCCACTAATGAGCAGTTCTTC
len: 14; j_gene: TRBJ2-1; d_gene: TRBD1; v_gene: TRBV12-3/TRBV12-4; abundance: NA; CDR3aa: CASSRTGGTYEQFF; CDR3nt: TGTGCCAGCAGTCGTACAGGGGGCACCTACGAGCAGTTCTTC
len: 15; j_gene: TRBJ2-1; d_gene: NA; v_gene: TRBV6-1; abundance: NA; CDR3aa: CASSESASSYNEQFF; CDR3nt: TGTGCCAGCAGTGAATCGGCTTCTTCCTACAATGAGCAGTTCTTC
len: 16; j_gene: TRBJ2-7; d_gene: TRBD1; v_gene: TRBV7-6; abundance: NA; CDR3aa: CASSLEPGQGAFEQYF; CDR3nt: TGTGCCAGCAGCTTGGAACCGGGACAGGGGGCTTTTGAGCAGTACTTC
len: 14; j_gene: TRBJ2-1; d_gene: TRBD1; v_gene: TRBV7-3; abundance: few; CDR3aa: CASSRTGAEETQFF; CDR3nt: TGTGCCAGCAGCCGGACAGGGGCCGAAGAGACCCAGTTCTTC
len: 13; j_gene: TRBJ2-1; d_gene: TRBD2; v_gene: TRBV6-1; abundance: NA; CDR3aa: CASRAGVINEQFF; CDR3nt: TGTGCCAGTCGAGCGGGAGTCATAAATGAGCAGTTCTTC
len: 10; j_gene: TRBJ1-1; d_gene: NA; v_gene: TRBV27; abundance: NA; CDR3aa: CASGWPEAFF; CDR3nt: TGTGCCAGCGGGTGGCCTGAAGCTTTCTTT
len: 16; j_gene: TRBJ2-1; d_gene: NA; v_gene: TRBV27; abundance: many; CDR3aa: CASSLEPASSYNEQFF; CDR3nt: TGTGCCAGCAGTTTAGAGCCAGCTAGCTCCTACAATGAGCAGTTCTTC
len: 17; j_gene: TRBJ2-1; d_gene: TRBD2; v_gene: TRBV6-1; abundance: many; CDR3aa: CASSYGGGRSSYNEQFF; CDR3nt: TGTGCCAGCAGCTACGGGGGCGGGAGGAGCTCCTACAATGAGCAGTTCTTC
len: 13; j_gene: TRBJ2-3; d_gene: NA; v_gene: TRBV10-3; abundance: NA; CDR3aa: CAITGAETDTQYF; CDR3nt: TGTGCCATCACCGGAGCGGAGACAGATACGCAGTATTTT
len: 15; j_gene: TRBJ2-4; d_gene: NA; v_gene: TRBV5-6; abundance: NA; CDR3aa: CASSLEGQGYNEQYF; CDR3nt: TGTGCCAGCAGCTTGGAGGGCCAGGGGTACAATGAGCAGTACTTC
len: 20; j_gene: TRBJ2-7; d_gene: TRBD1; v_gene: TRBV10-3; abundance: many; CDR3aa: CAISDSSGGQGAPSSYEQYF; CDR3nt: TGTGCCATCAGTGACAGTTCAGGAGGACAGGGGGCACCTAGCTCCTACGAGCAGTACTTC
len: 16; j_gene: TRBJ2-7; d_gene: TRBD2; v_gene: TRBV11-3; abundance: many; CDR3aa: CASSLAWGGSHDEQYF; CDR3nt: TGTGCCAGCAGCTTAGCTTGGGGCGGGAGTCATGATGAGCAGTACTTC
len: 14; j_gene: TRBJ2-7; d_gene: TRBD1; v_gene: TRBV7-9; abundance: NA; CDR3aa: CASSGLGQGNEQYF; CDR3nt: TGTGCCAGCAGCGGCCTGGGACAGGGGAACGAGCAGTACTTC
len: 15; j_gene: TRBJ2-2; d_gene: TRBD2; v_gene: TRBV7-2; abundance: medium-sized; CDR3aa: CASSLTAGGTGELFF; CDR3nt: TGTGCCAGCAGCTTAACAGCGGGAGGGACCGGGGAGCTGTTTTTT
len: 19; j_gene: TRBJ2-6; d_gene: NA; v_gene: TRBV7-2; abundance: NA; CDR3aa: CASSPTYSRQSSGANVLTF; CDR3nt: TGTGCCAGCAGCCCCACGTACTCCCGACAGAGCTCTGGGGCCAACGTCCTGACTTTC
len: 14; j_gene: TRBJ2-3; d_gene: NA; v_gene: TRBV11-3; abundance: medium-sized; CDR3aa: CASSFGGDTDTQYF; CDR3nt: TGTGCCAGCAGCTTCGGGGGTGACACAGATACGCAGTATTTT
len: 15; j_gene: TRBJ2-1; d_gene: NA; v_gene: TRBV7-2; abundance: many; CDR3aa: CASSLVVGQQETQFF; CDR3nt: TGTGCCAGCAGCTTAGTCGTCGGACAGCAAGAGACCCAGTTCTTC
len: 11; j_gene: TRBJ2-1; d_gene: NA; v_gene: TRBV7-3; abundance: few; CDR3aa: CASSSGPEQFF; CDR3nt: TGTGCCAGCAGCTCCGGGCCAGAGCAGTTCTTC
len: 17; j_gene: TRBJ2-1; d_gene: TRBD2; v_gene: TRBV6-5; abundance: few; CDR3aa: CASSYLGLAGGKETQFF; CDR3nt: TGTGCCAGCAGTTACCTTGGACTAGCGGGGGGGAAAGAGACCCAGTTCTTC
len: 15; j_gene: TRBJ2-3; d_gene: NA; v_gene: TRBV6-6; abundance: many; CDR3aa: CASSYGTPGADTQYF; CDR3nt: TGTGCCAGCAGTTACGGGACTCCGGGGGCAGATACGCAGTATTTT
len: 13; j_gene: TRBJ2-1; d_gene: NA; v_gene: TRBV6-1; abundance: many; CDR3aa: CASSENRAYEQFF; CDR3nt: TGTGCCAGCAGTGAAAACAGAGCCTACGAGCAGTTCTTC
len: 13; j_gene: TRBJ2-7; d_gene: NA; v_gene: TRBV4-3; abundance: NA; CDR3aa: CASSQGGPYEQYF; CDR3nt: TGCGCCAGCAGCCAAGGAGGGCCCTACGAGCAGTACTTC
len: 15; j_gene: TRBJ2-2; d_gene: NA; v_gene: TRBV12-3/TRBV12-4; abundance: medium-sized; CDR3aa: CASSLVGVQAGELFF; CDR3nt: TGTGCCAGCAGTTTAGTAGGGGTACAGGCCGGGGAGCTGTTTTTT
len: 17; j_gene: TRBJ2-2; d_gene: TRBD1; v_gene: TRBV7-3; abundance: NA; CDR3aa: CASSSGQGAGRAGELFF; CDR3nt: TGTGCCAGCAGCTCTGGACAGGGAGCGGGTCGGGCCGGGGAGCTGTTTTTT
len: 13; j_gene: TRBJ2-1; d_gene: TRBD2; v_gene: TRBV6-1; abundance: NA; CDR3aa: CASGAGVGNEQFF; CDR3nt: TGTGCCAGCGGGGCGGGAGTGGGGAATGAGCAGTTCTTC
len: 15; j_gene: TRBJ2-4; d_gene: TRBD2; v_gene: TRBV7-6; abundance: NA; CDR3aa: CASSLGSGSLNEQYF; CDR3nt: TGTGCTAGCAGCTTAGGTAGCGGGAGTCTCAATGAGCAGTACTTC
len: 13; j_gene: TRBJ2-3; d_gene: NA; v_gene: TRBV11-3; abundance: NA; CDR3aa: CASSLGRFDTQYF; CDR3nt: TGTGCCAGCAGCTTAGGCCGCTTTGATACGCAGTATTTT
len: 13; j_gene: TRBJ2-5; d_gene: NA; v_gene: TRBV12-3/TRBV12-4; abundance: NA; CDR3aa: CASRIRSYNEQYF; CDR3nt: TGTGCCAGCAGGATCCGATCCTACAATGAGCAGTACTTC
len: 12; j_gene: TRBJ1-2; d_gene: NA; v_gene: TRBV6-1; abundance: NA; CDR3aa: CASTGPGLGWDF; CDR3nt: TGTGCCAGCACTGGACCGGGTTTAGGATGGGACTTC
len: 15; j_gene: TRBJ2-7; d_gene: TRBD2; v_gene: TRBV6-1; abundance: many; CDR3aa: CASSSVTSGHNEQYF; CDR3nt: TGTGCCAGCAGTTCCGTGACTAGCGGGCACAATGAGCAGTACTTC
len: 18; j_gene: TRBJ2-1; d_gene: TRBD2; v_gene: TRBV6-1; abundance: few; CDR3aa: CASRGRRTSGRVYNEQFF; CDR3nt: TGTGCCAGCAGAGGGAGAAGGACTAGCGGGAGGGTTTACAATGAGCAGTTCTTC
len: 11; j_gene: TRBJ2-7; d_gene: NA; v_gene: TRBV7-9; abundance: medium-sized; CDR3aa: CATTSIYEQYF; CDR3nt: TGTGCCACTACGTCCATCTACGAGCAGTACTTC
len: 12; j_gene: TRBJ2-7; d_gene: NA; v_gene: TRBV6-1; abundance: once; CDR3aa: CASSEGTYEQYF; CDR3nt: TGTGCCAGCAGTGAAGGGACATATGAGCAGTACTTC
len: 15; j_gene: TRBJ2-1; d_gene: NA; v_gene: TRBV6-1; abundance: NA; CDR3aa: CASSPTGTESYEQFF; CDR3nt: TGTGCCAGCAGTCCTACCGGGACCGAATCCTACGAGCAGTTCTTC
len: 13; j_gene: TRBJ2-1; d_gene: TRBD1; v_gene: TRBV6-6; abundance: NA; CDR3aa: CASSYGTVGEQFF; CDR3nt: TGTGCCAGCAGTTACGGGACAGTAGGGGAGCAGTTCTTC
len: 16; j_gene: TRBJ2-2; d_gene: TRBD2; v_gene: TRBV6-6; abundance: NA; CDR3aa: CASSLGLAGGTGELFF; CDR3nt: TGTGCCAGCAGTTTAGGACTAGCGGGTGGCACCGGGGAGCTGTTTTTT
len: 14; j_gene: TRBJ2-3; d_gene: TRBD2; v_gene: TRBV10-2; abundance: many; CDR3aa: CASRTGGGTDTQYF; CDR3nt: TGCGCCAGCAGAACGGGGGGAGGTACAGATACGCAGTATTTT
len: 13; j_gene: TRBJ2-7; d_gene: TRBD1; v_gene: TRBV6-1; abundance: many; CDR3aa: CASQRGQSYEQYF; CDR3nt: TGTGCCAGCCAACGGGGACAGTCCTACGAGCAGTACTTC
len: 14; j_gene: TRBJ2-7; d_gene: TRBD1; v_gene: TRBV10-3; abundance: NA; CDR3aa: CAIRTGGNSYEQYF; CDR3nt: TGTGCCATCAGAACAGGGGGAAACTCCTACGAGCAGTACTTC